Following are 11 T cell receptor beta chains from one sample sequenced in a study of human T cells and chemical hapten exposure. One entry per CDR3 protein results from TCRdb running MiXCR on the RACE reads. The table shows fewer than 350,000 distinct CDR3 sequences, with over 7.5% occurring only once. Indicated time point: pre-sensitization, week 0. Specified treatment: therapeutic diphenylcyclopropenone sensitization with weekly scalp DPC. Sequenced here: whole blood, sampled in connection with sensitization to the hapten diphenylcyclopropenone (DPC). The source of these receptors is a man between 18 and 35 years old with alopecia areata. Some clones in this sample may be carry-over from other donors' samples.

The V gene is TRBV4-1, the J gene TRBJ1-5; 10 bases map to TRBD1. With 2 bases clipped from V and 7 bases from J, the junction kept 11 bases outside the gene matches. Germline loops: CDR1 MGHRA, CDR2 YSYEKL. The CDR3 length is 17 residues. The CDR3 region has the DNA TGCGCCAGCAGCCAAATAATATCGGGACAGGGGAGGCAGCCCCAGCATTTT. Amino acids: CASSQIISGQGRQPQHF.

This clonotype was observed many times. The rearrangement uses TRBV11-2 and TRBJ1-2, with 8 nucleotides matching TRBD1. Germline trimming cut 5 bases from V and 2 bases from J; bases unmatched to any gene: 4. Germline CDR1 SGHAT, CDR2 FQNNGV. CDR3 length: 14 residues. CDR3 amino acids: CASSPTGVNYGYTF. The CDR3 DNA reads as TGTGCCAGCAGCCCGACAGGGGTCAACTATGGCTACACCTTC.

The chain employs TRBV6-5 and TRBJ2-1, with D possibly called TRBD1 or TRBD2 (5 bases each). Germline V gene sequence: CDR1 MNHEY, CDR2 SVGAGI. Trimming cost V 3 bases and J 0 bases, with 15 bases left between them. This CDR3 spans 17 amino acids. CDR3 protein: CASSYSAMRGSYNEQFF. For the CDR3, the DNA is TGTGCCAGCAGTTATTCAGCCATGAGGGGCTCCTACAATGAGCAGTTCTTC.

This clonotype was recorded a few times. This chain connects TRBV3-1 to TRBJ2-7; a possible D gene is TRBD2 (5 bases). CDR1 and CDR2 from the germline V gene are LGHDT and YNNKEL (reference sequence). The CDR3 has 13 residues. V lost 0 bases to trimming and J lost 6 bases, with 9 bases between them. CDR3 residues: CASSQDRGSEQYF. The CDR3 DNA reads as TGTGCCAGCAGCCAAGATCGAGGGTCCGAGCAGTACTTC.

The chain carries TRBV4-1 and TRBJ1-1, with D hard to call. V was shortened by 8 bases and J by 1 base, with 5 bases between the two germline ends. Germline V CDR1 and CDR2: MGHRA, YSYEKL. This CDR3 spans 11 amino acids. This CDR3 is CASEGNTEAFF. The CDR3 DNA reads TGCGCCAGCGAAGGGAACACTGAAGCTTTCTTT.

In this sample, this clonotype turned up a few times. This chain connects TRBV7-2 to TRBJ1-2; D is ambiguous. Trimming removed 5 bases from V and 4 bases from J, with 17 bases in between. The CDR3 length is 15 residues. The germline V gene encodes CDR1 SGHTA and CDR2 FQGNSA. The DNA for the CDR3 is TGTGCCAGCAGCCCAACCCCCACCGGGAGCTATGGCTACACCTTC. Amino acids: CASSPTPTGSYGYTF.

J is TRBJ2-1 and V is TRBV7-2, with TRBD2 identical over 9 bases. The CDR3 totals 17 residues. J gave up 0 bases and V 3 bases, and 6 bases lay outside the gene matches. CDR1 and CDR2 (germline): SGHTA, FQGNSA. CDR3 sequence: CASSFASGVISYNEQFF. In DNA form, the CDR3 reads TGTGCCAGCAGCTTTGCTAGCGGGGTCATCTCCTACAATGAGCAGTTCTTC.

The sample holds a few counts of this clonotype. The chain recombines TRBV7-2 with TRBJ1-5; D may be TRBD1 (5 bases). CDR1 is SGHTA and CDR2 is FQGNSA in the germline V gene. The CDR3 runs to 15 residues. V lost 7 bases, J lost 1 base, and 14 bases lay in between. DNA of the CDR3: TGTGCCAGCACCGTAGGCCGGGGGAGCAATCAGCCCCAGCATTTT. Its translation: CASTVGRGSNQPQHF.

This clonotype came up a few times. The chain employs TRBV6-2 or TRBV6-3 and TRBJ1-1; no clear D. The CDR3 sequence is 13 residues long. From germline, CDR1 is MNHEY and CDR2 SVGEGT. V dropped 0 bases and J dropped 6 bases, with 8 bases sitting between them. The DNA for the CDR3 is TGTGCCAGCAGTTACTCGACGGCCCCTGAAGCTTTCTTT. This sequence encodes CASSYSTAPEAFF.

This clonotype was counted at least ten times. This sequence joins TRBV6-2 or TRBV6-3 and TRBJ1-1; D gene ambiguous. This CDR3 comprises 11 residues. Trimming left V 2 bases short and J 10 bases short, with 8 bases between. Per the germline V gene, CDR1 is MNHEY and CDR2 is SVGEGT. The CDR3 region is CASSYLGRAFF. DNA of the CDR3: TGTGCCAGCAGTTACCTGGGGAGAGCTTTCTTT.

Only a few counts were recorded for this clonotype. The chain couples TRBV4-1 to TRBJ2-3; TRBD1 is a possible D gene (5 bases). Trimming shortened V by 3 bases and J by 10 bases, and 14 bases separated the two germline ends. There are 13 residues in the CDR3. Germline V gene data show CDR1 as MGHRA and CDR2 as YSYEKL. CDR3 nucleotide sequence: TGCGCCAGCAGCCAGGAACGACAGACGGCGCAGTATTTT. It translates to CASSQERQTAQYF.